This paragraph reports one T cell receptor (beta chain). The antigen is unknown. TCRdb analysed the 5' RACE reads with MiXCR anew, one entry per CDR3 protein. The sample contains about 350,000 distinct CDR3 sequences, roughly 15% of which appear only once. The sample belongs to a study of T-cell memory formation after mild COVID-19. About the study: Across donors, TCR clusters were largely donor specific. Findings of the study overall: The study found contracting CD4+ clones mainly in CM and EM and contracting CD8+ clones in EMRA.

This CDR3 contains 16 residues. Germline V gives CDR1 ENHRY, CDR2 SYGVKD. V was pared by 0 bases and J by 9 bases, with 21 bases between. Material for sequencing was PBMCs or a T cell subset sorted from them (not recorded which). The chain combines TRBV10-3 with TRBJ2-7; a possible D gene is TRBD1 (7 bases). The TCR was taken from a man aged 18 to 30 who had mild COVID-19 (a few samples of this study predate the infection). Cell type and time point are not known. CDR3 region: CAISESKGAGRVGQYF. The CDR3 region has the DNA TGTGCCATCAGTGAGTCGAAGGGGGCGGGACGAGTAGGGCAGTACTTC.